A single sample is the source of the 5 T cell receptor beta chains below, sequenced in a study of blood T cells in healthy people across ages. Primers used in a second PCR of roughly 6 to 12 cycles were a sample-barcoded 5' primer and a J-beta primer mix. TCRdb passed the 5' RACE reads through MiXCR, listing each CDR3 protein once. Of 1.5 million or so distinct CDR3 sequences listed, 42% are singletons. The sample taken for sequencing was blood. These receptors all come from a woman in her late teens or twenties in good health.

The rearrangement links TRBV28 to TRBJ2-6, with unresolved D. V was shortened by 4 bases and J by 4 bases, with 14 bases between the two germline ends. The CDR3 loop spans 16 amino acids. Germline V gene lookup returns CDR1 MDHEN and CDR2 SYDVKM. The DNA of the CDR3 is TGTGCCAGCAGTTGGATCTCGGTGTCCGGGGCCAACGTCCTGACTTTC. Encoded protein: CASSWISVSGANVLTF.

The genes are TRBV7-9 and TRBJ2-1; 12 nucleotides align to TRBD2. The trim removed 2 bases at V and 3 bases at J, leaving 8 bases unmatched. The CDR3 extends over 18 amino acids. Germline V gene sequence: CDR1 SEHNR, CDR2 FQNEAQ (reference sequence). CDR3 residues: CASSLREPGLAGYNEQFF. The CDR3 region has the DNA TGTGCCAGCAGCTTAAGGGAACCGGGACTAGCGGGCTACAATGAGCAGTTCTTC. Full variable domain (missing parts from reference TRBV7-9 and TRBJ2-1): DTGVSQNPRHKITKRGQNVTFRCDPISEHNRLYWYRQTLGQGPEFLTYFQNEAQLEKSRLLSDRFSAERPKGSFSTLEIQRTEQGDSAMYLCASSLREPGLAGYNEQFFGPGTRLTVL.

J is TRBJ1-2 and V is TRBV28; D call uncertain. This CDR3 has 14 amino acids. Germline V lookup: CDR1 MDHEN, CDR2 SYDVKM. The V and J ends lost 4 bases and 3 bases respectively, with 12 bases between them. Here the CDR3 reads CASSSSEGYYGYTF. In nucleotides, the CDR3 is TGTGCCAGCAGTTCCTCGGAGGGCTACTATGGCTACACCTTC.

Here the CDR3 DNA reads TGTGCCAGCAGTTCGGGGGTTCTGGGCTACGAGCAGTACTTC. It encodes CASSSGVLGYEQYF. V and J are TRBV2 and TRBJ2-7, with TRBD2 as a possible D gene (6 bases). The CDR3 spans 14 residues. V gave up 5 bases and J gave up 3 bases, with 14 bases separating them. Germline V gene lookup returns CDR1 SNHLY and CDR2 FYNNEI.

The rearrangement uses TRBV7-2 and TRBJ2-5; 11 nucleotides match TRBD2. CDR1 is SGHTA, CDR2 FQGNSA, per germline. The CDR3 is 17 amino acids. V lost 1 base and J lost 0; bases outside the gene matches: 4. DNA of the CDR3: TGTGCCAGCAGCTTAGTAGCGACTAGCGGGAACCAAGAGACCCAGTACTTC. It yields the protein CASSLVATSGNQETQYF.